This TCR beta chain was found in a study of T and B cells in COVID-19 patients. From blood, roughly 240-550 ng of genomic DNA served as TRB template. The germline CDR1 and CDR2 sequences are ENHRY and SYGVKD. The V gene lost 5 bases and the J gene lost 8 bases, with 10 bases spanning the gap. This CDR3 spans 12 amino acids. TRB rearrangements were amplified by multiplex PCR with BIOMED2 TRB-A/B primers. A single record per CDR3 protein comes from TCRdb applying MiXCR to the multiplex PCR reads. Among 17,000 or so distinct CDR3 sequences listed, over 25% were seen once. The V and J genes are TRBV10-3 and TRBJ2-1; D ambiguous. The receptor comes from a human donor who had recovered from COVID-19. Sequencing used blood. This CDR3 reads CAISLVGDEQFF. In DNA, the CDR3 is TGTGCCATCAGTCTCGTAGGCGATGAGCAGTTCTTC.